These 12 T cell receptor beta chains originate from one sample sequenced in a study of blood T cell repertoires in COVID-19. Sequencing used immunoSEQ multiplex PCR; TCRdb keeps in-frame clones, though not all of them. The sample lists 60,000 to 70,000 clones, just over 85% occurring once. Sequencing used peripheral blood. The receptors come from a woman older than 75 with active COVID-19.

The rearrangement links TRBV2 to TRBJ2-3; the match to TRBD2 covers 7 bases. Germline CDR1 and CDR2: SNHLY and FYNNEI. V dropped 3 bases and J dropped 2; count of bases not matched to a gene: 14. This CDR3 contains 18 residues. The CDR3 bases are TGTGCCAGCAGTGATCCTAGGGCGAGGCGGGGGACCACAGATACGCAGTATTTT. Amino acid sequence: CASSDPRARRGTTDTQYF.

The V gene is TRBV15, the J gene TRBJ1-2; TRBD1 agrees at 7 bases. The CDR3 runs to 12 residues. Trimming removed 4 bases from V and 11 bases from J; junction bases left unmatched: 7. The germline V gene has CDR1 LNHNV and CDR2 YYDKDF (reference sequence). The CDR3 region is CATSTFEGQYTF. As DNA, the CDR3 is TGTGCCACCAGCACCTTCGAGGGACAGTACACCTTC.

The V and J genes are TRBV3-1 (or the pseudogene TRBV3-2) and TRBJ2-1; D perhaps matches TRBD2 (6 bases). Trimming pared 4 bases from V and 4 bases from J, leaving 11 bases between. This CDR3 is built from 14 residues. Germline assignment: CDR1 LGHDT and CDR2 YNNKEL (reference sequence). The CDR3 loop reads CASSRLGLYNEQFF. The CDR3 bases are TGTGCCAGCAGCCGACTAGGACTGTACAATGAGCAGTTCTTC.

This chain connects TRBV28 to TRBJ2-3, with D maybe TRBD2 (6 bases). The CDR3 is made up of 17 amino acids. With 6 bases removed from V and 2 bases from J, the gap between germline ends came to 21 bases. Germline V lookup: CDR1 MDHEN, CDR2 SYDVKM. CDR3 sequence: CASSPIGTGTYTDTQYF. CDR3 nucleotide sequence: TGTGCCAGCAGCCCCATTGGGACTGGAACGTACACAGATACGCAGTATTTT.

This clone was seen more than once but under ten times. The chain has TRBV6-2 or TRBV6-3 and TRBJ2-5; D possibly corresponds to TRBD2 (5 bases). The CDR3 covers 13 residues. The V end lost 2 bases, the J end lost 5 bases, and 9 bases lay between the germline ends. Germline loops: CDR1 MNHEY, CDR2 SVGEGT. The CDR3 DNA sequence: TGTGCCAGCAGTTACCGGGGTCGGGAGACCCAGTACTTC. This gives the protein CASSYRGRETQYF.

This clone was counted a single time. This chain connects TRBV5-1 to TRBJ1-1; D not resolved. V was trimmed by 0 bases and J by 3 bases, leaving 12 bases between them. There are 15 residues in the CDR3. CDR1 is SGHRS, CDR2 YFSETQ, per germline. CDR3 protein: CASSLGPGIHTEAFF. The CDR3 DNA reads TGCGCCAGCAGCTTGGGTCCCGGGATCCACACTGAAGCTTTCTTT. The entire variable domain, with the rest obtained from reference TRBV5-1 and TRBJ1-1, is as follows: KAGVTQTPRYLIKTRGQQVTLSCSPISGHRSVSWYQQTPGQGLQFLFEYFSETQRNKGNFPGRFSGRQFSNSRSEMNVSTLELGDSALYLCASSLGPGIHTEAFFGQGTRLTVV.

For the CDR3, the DNA is TGTGCCAGCAGCGAGGACAGGAACTATGGCTACACCTTC. Its translation: CASSEDRNYGYTF. The chain is built from TRBV7-2 and TRBJ1-2; 7 positions match TRBD1. Per the germline V gene, CDR1 is SGHTA and CDR2 is FQGNSA. The CDR3 runs 13 residues. With V trimmed by 5 bases and J by 2 bases, 2 bases remained unmatched.

The sample holds a few counts of this clone. The rearrangement links TRBV2 to TRBJ2-7, with D maybe TRBD2 (6 bases). Germline values: CDR1 SNHLY, CDR2 FYNNEI. V shed 3 bases and J shed 0 bases, with 12 bases lying between them. This CDR3 contains 15 residues. CDR3 DNA sequence: TGTGCCAGCAGTGACCTAGCGTGGAGCTCCTACGAGCAGTACTTC. Its protein is CASSDLAWSSYEQYF.

V usage is TRBV9 and J usage is TRBJ2-1, with 8 bases that match TRBD1. V was pared by 2 bases and J by 5 bases, with 3 bases of the junction left unmatched. Germline loops: CDR1 SGDLS, CDR2 YYNGEE. The CDR3 is made up of 14 amino acids. The CDR3 sequence: CASSVRTGNNEQFF. The CDR3 nucleotides are TGTGCCAGCAGCGTGAGGACAGGGAACAATGAGCAGTTCTTC.

V is TRBV28 and J is TRBJ1-1, with a possible D match to TRBD1 (5 bases). CDR3 size: 15 residues. The V end lost 4 bases, the J end lost 4 bases, and 16 bases lay between the germline ends. The germline gives CDR1 MDHEN, CDR2 SYDVKM. The CDR3 spells CASSSTGFLSTEAFF. In DNA form, the CDR3 reads TGTGCCAGCAGTTCAACAGGCTTCTTGAGCACTGAAGCTTTCTTT.

The genes are TRBV5-5 and TRBJ2-7; D gene uncertain. The CDR3 consists of 12 residues. Deletions cut 0 bases from V and 6 bases from J, with 7 bases between. Germline CDR1 and CDR2: SGHKS and YYEKEE (reference sequence). The CDR3 spells CASSLVFSEQYF. In nucleotides, the CDR3 is TGTGCCAGCAGCTTGGTTTTCTCCGAGCAGTACTTC.

The chain is built from TRBV4-2 and TRBJ2-5; 10 positions agree with TRBD2. The CDR3 length is 15 residues. With V trimmed by 1 base and J by 5 bases, 4 bases remained unmatched. The V gene's germline CDR1 is LGHNA and CDR2 YNFKEQ. Here the CDR3 DNA reads TGTGCCAGCAGCCAAGGAGGTAGCGGGGGGGAGACCCAGTACTTC. As protein: CASSQGGSGGETQYF.